This TCR beta chain was sequenced during a study of cytomegalovirus exposure and HLA in healthy donors. PCR employed 60 Vbeta and 13 Jbeta primers. Some clones are missing from TCRdb's copy, which holds only in-frame ones; the method was immunoSEQ multiplex PCR. This table holds 150,000 to 200,000 clones. This TCR was sampled from a woman aged 18-30 years in good health and CMV-seropositive. The sample was PBMCs.

The CDR3 DNA reads as TGTGCCAGCAGTCTAGCGGGGGGGGGATTAGATACGCAGTATTTT. Its protein product is CASSLAGGGLDTQYF. This rearrangement joins TRBV7-6 to TRBJ2-3; the match to TRBD2 covers 12 bases. Per germline, CDR1 SGHVS and CDR2 FNYEAQ. V shed 6 bases, J shed 5 bases, and the junction held 6 bases outside the gene matches. The CDR3 is 15 residues long.